This T cell receptor beta chain was sequenced in a study of blood T cell repertoires in COVID-19 (TCRdb year 2020). With regard to the full study: Collaborator samples came from the United States, Italy and Spain and covered acute and convalescent phases of COVID-19. The material from the prospective study consisted of cDNA or gDNA derived from T cells, B-cell-depleted T cells, or PBMCs. Deeply sampled blood TCRbeta repertoires from subjects exposed to, actively infected with, or recovered from COVID-19 were included in the dataset. The repertoires were released in a freely available public database meant as a resource for research on the immune response to SARS-CoV-2. The samples were drawn from the first 160 participants of the ongoing ImmuneRACE study and from over 950 subjects provided by 6 global collaborators. Nearly every sample came with metadata listing a de-identified subject ID, COVID-19 status, age in years and sex. Where available, HLA class I and class II types were taken from metadata supplied by the sample provider and were not determined by assay-based typing.

A remark on this clone: Its recognized antigen is unknown. No quality values exist for individual bases; no much larger clone is one base distant.

The full study reports these points: The amount of clinical and demographic metadata varied by source and participant and was provided uncurated.

TCRbeta CDR3 regions were amplified from genomic DNA using the immunoSEQ Assay, a bias-controlled multiplex PCR. The paper's data handling went like this. Nucleated cell counts per sample were estimated from amplification of reference gene primers within the assay. Sequence reads were collapsed and filtered to measure the absolute abundance of every unique TCRbeta CDR3 rearrangement. For each sample, productive Simpson clonality was calculated by taking the square root of Simpson's diversity index across productive rearrangements. TCRdb limited this immuneACCESS table to in-frame rearrangements with V and J called. A share of clones is missing; checked studies link under half to unresolved V genes, and the rest is unexplained. D and trimming come from the DNA, and the V and J calls and clone size come from that table. Here the sample has about 210,000 clones; over 80% occur a single time. The ten largest clones capture under 4% of the sample.

In the prospective study, participants were 18 to 89 years old, resided in about two dozen geographic areas of the United States, and were enrolled through a virtual design. Cohort assignment in the prospective study relied on participant-reported clinical history from a screening survey and a study questionnaire. Exposed participants had been in contact, within 2 weeks of entering the study, with a person who had a PCR-confirmed or clinician-diagnosed case of COVID-19. Mobile phlebotomists in the prospective study collected whole blood, serum and a nasopharyngeal or oropharyngeal swab from every participant. Additional blood draws and questionnaires over an approximately two-month period could optionally be provided by prospective study participants. Before DNA extraction, blood samples from the prospective study were shipped at room temperature or frozen. The CDR1 and CDR2 encoded by the germline V gene are SGHAT and FQNNGV. V is reduced by 7 bases and J by 2 bases, leaving a spacing of 15 bases between them. The CDR3 has 14 amino acids, counting the end cysteine and phenylalanine. Here the CDR3 DNA is all that survives: 42 bases in frame from base 1.

The sequence came from a woman aged 25 to 45 who had been exposed to COVID-19. The chain is made from TRBV11-2 and TRBJ2-7; the best D guess is TRBD1, with 6 bases matching. Material for sequencing was PBMCs or T cells enriched from blood (not recorded which). For the CDR3, the sequence is CASTESTGPYEQYF. The nucleotide sequence reads as follows: TGTGCCAGCACCGAATCGACAGGACCCTACGAGCAGTACTTC.